These 20 T cell receptor beta chains were sequenced from one sample in a study of CD4 T cells in relation to SARS-CoV-2 and coronaviruses. The method was immunoSEQ multiplex PCR; TCRdb's version includes in-frame clones alone and lacks a portion of them. This sample has about 31,000 clones, with about four fifths found just once. No cognate antigen is known for these TCRs. What was sequenced was memory CD4+ T cells from PBMCs, cultured in vitro. These TCRs come from an adult with COVID-19.

For this clone: The germline gene is not matched at one end of the junction; a read error may be the cause. DNA for the CDR3: TGCAGCGGTGAACGGGGAAGCTCCTACAATGAGCAGTTCTTC. It specifies CSGERGSSYNEQFF. The genes are TRBV29-1 and TRBJ2-1; D is perhaps TRBD2 (5 bases). The V gene's germline CDR1 is SQVTM and CDR2 ANQGSEA. CDR3 size: 14 residues.

This chain connects TRBV24-1 to TRBJ1-1; D perhaps matches TRBD1 (5 bases). The V and J ends lost 1 base and 11 bases respectively, with 16 bases between them. CDR1 is KGHDR and CDR2 is SFDVKD in the germline V gene. The CDR3 contains 14 residues. The CDR3 nucleotides read TGTGCCACCAGTGATTTAGATGGGGGAGCGGGCGCTTTCTTT. Encoded protein: CATSDLDGGAGAFF.

The rearrangement joins TRBV3-1 (or the pseudogene TRBV3-2) to TRBJ1-1; unclear D gene. There are 14 residues in the CDR3. The germline CDR1 and CDR2 sequences are LGHDT and YNNKEL (reference sequence). The V gene lost 1 base and the J gene lost 4 bases, with 10 bases spanning the gap. In DNA form, the CDR3 reads TGTGCCAGCAGCCAAGTTCGGGGAGCCACTGAAGCTTTCTTT. Translated: CASSQVRGATEAFF.

This chain joins TRBV5-1 and TRBJ2-6; D may be TRBD2 (7 bases). This CDR3 spans 17 amino acids. CDR1 SGHRS and CDR2 YFSETQ come from the germline V gene. V lost 0 bases and J 2 bases, leaving 12 bases between the germline ends. The CDR3 loop reads CASSLVRGGTGANVLTF. The CDR3 nucleotides read TGCGCCAGCAGCTTGGTGAGGGGGGGCACTGGGGCCAACGTCCTGACTTTC.

J is TRBJ2-1 and V is TRBV27; D ambiguous. From germline, CDR1 is MNHEY and CDR2 SMNVEV (reference sequence). The length of the CDR3 is 12 residues. The V and J ends lost 6 bases and 4 bases respectively, with 7 bases between them. The CDR3 DNA reads TGTGCCAGCAGGGACCGTTACAATGAGCAGTTCTTC. The encoded protein is CASRDRYNEQFF.

The CDR3 is CASRTGTGGNEQYF. The CDR3, as DNA: TGTGCCAGTAGAACCGGGACAGGGGGCAACGAGCAGTACTTC. This chain uses TRBV19 with TRBJ2-7; 12 bases are a match to TRBD1. The CDR3 is 14 amino acids. V was pared by 6 bases and J by 5 bases, with 5 bases of the junction left unmatched. Per germline, CDR1 LNHDA and CDR2 SQIVND (reference sequence).

The V gene is TRBV19, the J gene TRBJ2-2, with 13 positions matching TRBD2. The length of the CDR3 is 16 residues. Losses at the gene ends were 6 bases for V and 4 bases for J; bases not matched to a gene: 5. The germline V gene has CDR1 LNHDA and CDR2 SQIVND (reference sequence). The CDR3 loop reads CASSWTSGRVTGELFF. CDR3 DNA sequence: TGTGCCAGTAGCTGGACTAGCGGGAGAGTCACCGGGGAGCTGTTTTTT. Drawing the rest from reference TRBV19 and TRBJ2-2, the complete variable domain is DGGITQSPKYLFRKEGQNVTLSCEQNLNHDAMYWYRQDPGQGLRLIYYSQIVNDFQKGDIAEGYSVSREKKESFPLTVTSAQKNPTAFYLCASSWTSGRVTGELFFGEGSRLTVL.

The chain links TRBV5-1 to TRBJ2-7, with TRBD1 identical over 9 bases. The junction had 11 bases not matched to a gene; V was cut back by 4 bases and J by 6 bases. The CDR3 has 15 amino acids. Germline CDR1 reads SGHRS; CDR2 reads YFSETQ. For the CDR3, the DNA is TGCGCCAGCAGCCTCCCCGGGACAGGGAGGTCCGAGCAGTACTTC. Its translation is CASSLPGTGRSEQYF.

The chain links TRBV29-1 to TRBJ2-3, with no clear D. The CDR3 has 13 residues. Germline CDR1 reads SQVTM; CDR2 reads ANQGSEA. V was clipped by 6 bases and J by 3 bases, with 13 bases between them. The CDR3 spells CSVVTLGTDTQYF. For the CDR3, the DNA is TGCAGCGTCGTTACCCTAGGAACAGATACGCAGTATTTT.

CDR3 protein: CASSKVYNEQFF. CDR3 nucleotides: TGTGCCAGCAGTAAAGTTTACAATGAGCAGTTCTTC. The chain combines TRBV6-2 or TRBV6-3 with TRBJ2-1; D is unclear. Germline CDR1 and CDR2: MNHEY and SVGEGT. V was shortened by 5 bases and J by 4 bases, with 6 bases between the two germline ends. This CDR3 has 12 residues.

The chain combines TRBV9 with TRBJ1-1; TRBD1 is a possible D gene (5 bases). The CDR3 length is 16 residues. CDR1 is SGDLS and CDR2 is YYNGEE in the germline V gene. V dropped 0 bases and J dropped 3 bases, with 15 bases sitting between them. CDR3 DNA sequence: TGTGCCAGCAGCGTAGGCTTTGAAGGGGTTTACACTGAAGCTTTCTTT. Its protein product is CASSVGFEGVYTEAFF. Full variable domain (missing parts from reference TRBV9 and TRBJ1-1): DSGVTQTPKHLITATGQRVTLRCSPRSGDLSVYWYQQSLDQGLQFLIQYYNGEERAKGNILERFSAQQFPDLHSELNLSSLELGDSALYFCASSVGFEGVYTEAFFGQGTRLTVV.

The J gene is TRBJ1-5, the V gene TRBV27; D might be TRBD1 (5 bases). The germline V gene has CDR1 MNHEY and CDR2 SMNVEV (reference sequence). This CDR3 has 19 amino acids. Trimming shortened V by 0 bases and J by 6 bases, and 24 bases separated the two germline ends. The CDR3 DNA reads TGTGCCAGCAGTTTATCGATGTCAGCGAGTAAGGGGAGGATTCAGCCCCAGCATTTT. It is translated as CASSLSMSASKGRIQPQHF.

The rearrangement uses TRBV30 and TRBJ2-3; D may be TRBD1 or TRBD2 (5 bases each). Germline V gene data show CDR1 as GTSNPN and CDR2 as SVGIG (reference sequence). The CDR3 is 14 amino acids. Trimming pared 5 bases from V and 2 bases from J, leaving 14 bases between. CDR3 sequence reads: CAWSRDGPTDTQYF. CDR3 nucleotides: TGTGCCTGGTCCCGGGACGGACCCACAGATACGCAGTATTTT.

V usage is TRBV7-3 and J usage is TRBJ2-5; D gene uncertain. The CDR3 spans 14 residues. Trimming took 2 bases from V and 1 from J, leaving 8 bases between them. CDR1 is SGHTA, CDR2 FQGTGA, per germline. The CDR3 nucleotides are TGTGCCAGCAGCTTATCGGCAGCCCAAGAGACCCAGTACTTC. Translation: CASSLSAAQETQYF.

The rearrangement joins TRBV10-3 to TRBJ2-1; 10 bases map to TRBD2. This CDR3 has 13 amino acids. Germline values: CDR1 ENHRY, CDR2 SYGVKD. With V trimmed by 8 bases and J by 8 bases, 6 bases remained unmatched. The CDR3 DNA sequence: TGTGCCATCGGCGGGACTAGCGATGATGAGCAGTTCTTC. It is translated as CAIGGTSDDEQFF.

V usage is TRBV6-5 and J usage is TRBJ2-7, with 11 bases fitting TRBD1. Looked up from germline, CDR1 is MNHEY and CDR2 is SVGAGI. The CDR3 spans 15 residues. The junction had 7 bases not matched to a gene; V was cut back by 4 bases and J by 5 bases. The CDR3 nucleotides read TGTGCCAGCAGTTGGAGGGGGACAGGGGGGAACGAGCAGTACTTC. Translating it yields CASSWRGTGGNEQYF.

V usage is TRBV10-3 and J usage is TRBJ2-7; 9 bases fit TRBD2. CDR1 is ENHRY and CDR2 is SYGVKD in the germline V gene. This CDR3 region has 13 residues. Trimming at V came to 6 bases and at J to 1 base, leaving 1 base not matched to a gene. The CDR3, as DNA: TGTGCCATCAGGAGCGGGGGGTCCTACGAGCAGTACTTC. Translated, it gives CAIRSGGSYEQYF.

This chain connects TRBV10-3 to TRBJ1-1; 9 bases line up with TRBD1. Germline V lookup: CDR1 ENHRY, CDR2 SYGVKD. The CDR3 contains 13 residues. Trimming removed 8 bases from V and 3 bases from J; junction bases left unmatched: 4. The CDR3 is CAIQDRGDTEAFF. Here the CDR3 DNA reads TGTGCCATCCAAGACAGGGGGGACACTGAAGCTTTCTTT.

Here the CDR3 DNA reads TGCAGCGTTGAAGTACCAGGGAGGCAAGAGACCCAGTACTTC. As protein: CSVEVPGRQETQYF. The genes are TRBV29-1 and TRBJ2-5; a weak D match, TRBD2 (6 bases). The ends were cut back, 1 base at V and 2 bases at J, with 11 bases in the middle. The length of the CDR3 is 14 residues. Per germline, CDR1 SQVTM and CDR2 ANQGSEA.

Only one count was recorded for this clone. V gene TRBV5-6 combines with J gene TRBJ2-5; D might be TRBD2 (5 bases). The germline V gene has CDR1 SGHDT and CDR2 YYEEEE. The ends were cut back, 0 bases at V and 1 base at J, with 7 bases in the middle. The CDR3 covers 14 residues. DNA for the CDR3: TGTGCCAGCAGCTTGGCGCTAGCCCAAGAGACCCAGTACTTC. Protein product: CASSLALAQETQYF.